This T cell receptor beta chain was obtained from a study of T cells in Graves' hyperthyroidism and ophthalmopathy (dated by TCRdb to the late 2010s). For the study in its entirety: Peripheral blood samples were taken at initial diagnosis, before any treatment was given. According to the paper, TCR Vbeta CDR3 sequencing was carried out on 135 peripheral blood samples, which came from around 43 ophthalmopathy, around 75 hyperthyroidism and about 17 progressor patients. An independent validation cohort of under 20 hyperthyroidism patients and 17 patients who later progressed to ophthalmopathy tested prospective prediction of ophthalmopathy. TCR V-J signatures able to tell the groups apart were searched for in a discovery cohort of 95 or so patients, of whom 43 had Graves' ophthalmopathy and roughly 58 had stable Graves' hyperthyroidism. Once sampling was done, hyperthyroidism patients were given methimazole at a starting dose of 30 mg daily, whereas ophthalmopathy patients were given high-dose intravenous methylprednisolone. In addition, the study compared T-cell repertoires in thyroid tissue and in blood from roughly six Graves' hyperthyroidism patients. The 80 to 100 discovery patients were randomly divided into training and test sets at a 7:3 ratio. Study-wide findings and limitations: Sample size was not statistically predetermined, and blinding of investigators to group allocation was not performed. Most expanded thyroid clonotypes (frequency above 0.001) were also detected in blood, suggesting blood repertoires may reflect thyroid immune responses. In cross-validation, a model built on a 13 V-J signature told ophthalmopathy apart from stable hyperthyroidism with about 90% sensitivity and about 81% specificity, and in testing the same model reached 80%/75%. In validation, the model predicted progression to ophthalmopathy with around 71% sensitivity and around 72% specificity, a median of 6.5 months before onset.

The TCR beta CDR3 regions were amplified from the RNA transcripts. For the first round of RT-PCR on the TCR CDR3, the HTBI primer set was used together with the Qiagen OneStep RT-PCR kit. Libraries were constructed in a second round of multiplex PCR, after which size selection and purification were performed. Paired-end sequencing of the libraries was performed with 100 bp reads on an Illumina HiSeq2000. The published analysis was carried out like this. SOAPnuke was used to process the raw data, with reads discarded if the reads contained adapters or uncalled bases, had a mean Phred below 15, or lacked an exact constant-primer or identifier match. High-quality paired reads were merged using COPE v1.2.5, and each unique nucleotide sequence was defined as a clonotype. Clonotypes were aligned to IMGT TRBV, TRBD and TRBJ reference segments using MiTCR v1.1. Analysis was restricted to V-J combinations with a frequency above 0.0001, which covered over 98% of repertoires. The TCS score was defined as the ratio of F50 (clonal expansion) to E x V (chaos), calculated using BLOSUM62-based TCRdist between CDR3 peptides within each V-J. Welch's t-statistics and random forest reduced just over 500 V-J features to 13, which were used in a naive Bayes classifier (R e1071). Starting from the raw public reads, TCRdb applied fastp trimming at Q25, assembled clones with MiXCR and retained in-frame beta chains. Each entry merges the rows of one CDR3 protein and shows their most common DNA and genes. The authors' filters were not applied to this entry. The sample profile shows more than 650,000 distinct CDR3 sequences; approximately 14% of them were found once. The biggest ten clones account for 9.5% to 13% of the sample.

This clonotype appeared many times. What antigen it recognizes has not been identified. Base qualities are missing; no much larger clone stands one base away. The cysteine opens and the phenylalanine closes a CDR3 of 16 amino acids. Of the read, only the CDR3 DNA is kept; its 48 bases are in frame from base 1. The V and J ends are trimmed by 0 bases and 4 bases, leaving 16 bases between them. From the germline V gene, CDR1 is SGHTA and CDR2 is FQGNSA. Stable Graves' hyperthyroidism was defined as no progression to ophthalmopathy during 18 months of follow-up. Hyperthyroidism patients were newly diagnosed, had a disease duration of under 2 months, and were aged 18 to 65 years. Patients with uncontrolled infections, other autoimmune diseases, pregnancy or lactation were excluded. Diagnoses relied on clinical symptoms, serum thyroxine and TRAb, thyroid ultrasound and orbital computed tomography. PBMCs were separated from around 9.1 ml of fresh peripheral blood using Ficoll-Paque density gradient centrifugation. Total RNA was extracted using Trizol reagent, and RNA quality was assessed on an Agilent 2100 Bioanalyzer.

Sequencing was carried out using blood. Recombination connected TRBV7-2 to TRBJ2-7; a tentative D call is TRBD2 (6 bases match). This sequence was found in a woman aged 18-29 years with Graves' hyperthyroidism. The DNA sequence is given as TGTGCCAGCAGCTTAGCGCCCACGGGACTCCGATACGAGCAGTACTTC. This gives the protein CASSLAPTGLRYEQYF. Joined to the reference TRBV7-2 and TRBJ2-7 proteins, this CDR3 gives the full variable domain: GAGVSQSPSNKVTEKGKDVELRCDPISGHTALYWYRQSLGQGLEFLIYFQGNSAPDKSGLPSDRFSAERTGGSVSTLTIQRTQQEDSAVYLCASSLAPTGLRYEQYFGPGTRLTVT.